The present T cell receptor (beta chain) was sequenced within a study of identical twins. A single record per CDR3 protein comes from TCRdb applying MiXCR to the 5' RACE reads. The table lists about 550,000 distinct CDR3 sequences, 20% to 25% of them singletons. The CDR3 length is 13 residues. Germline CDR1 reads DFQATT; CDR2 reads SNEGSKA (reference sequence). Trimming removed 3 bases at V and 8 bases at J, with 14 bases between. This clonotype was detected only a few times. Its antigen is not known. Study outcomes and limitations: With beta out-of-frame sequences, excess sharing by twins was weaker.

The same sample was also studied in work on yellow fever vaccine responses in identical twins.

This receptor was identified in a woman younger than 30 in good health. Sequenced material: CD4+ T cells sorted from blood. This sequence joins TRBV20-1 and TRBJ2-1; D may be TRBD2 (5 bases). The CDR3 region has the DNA TGCAGTGCTAGGAGCGGCCCTTTGGATGAGCAGTTCTTC. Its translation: CSARSGPLDEQFF.